This is a list of T cell receptor beta chains from one sample in a study of Graves' ophthalmopathy and Graves' hyperthyroidism. TCRdb re-called the multiplex PCR reads with MiXCR, one entry per CDR3 protein. The table records some 15,000 distinct CDR3 sequences, about 50% of them present only once. The sequencing sample was made of peripheral blood. The receptors were gathered from a woman aged 30 to 39 with Graves' ophthalmopathy. The CDR3 runs from the conserved cysteine through the conserved F or W. The D gene is left open where the match is weak. Size is omitted from some rows. Given values are once, few, many or a class for expanded clones.

v_call	d_call	j_call	clone_size	cdr3_aa	cdr3_nt
TRBV2	-	TRBJ1-2	-	CASSLTANYGYTF	TGTGCCAGCAGTTTGACGGCTAACTATGGCTACACCTTC
TRBV5-5	-	TRBJ2-7	-	CASSLVPTGYEQYF	TGTGCCAGCAGCTTGGTCCCGACAGGCTACGAGCAGTACTTC
TRBV5-1	-	TRBJ2-7	-	CASSPGTGREQYF	TGCGCCAGCAGCCCGGGAACGGGGAGAGAGCAGTACTTC
TRBV24-1	-	TRBJ2-6	-	CATSDPSTAVRANVLTF	TGTGCCACCAGTGATCCATCGACAGCCGTCAGGGCCAACGTCCTGACTTTC
TRBV20-1	-	TRBJ1-2	few	CSAPNYGYTF	TGCAGTGCCCCTAACTATGGCTACACCTTC
TRBV7-7	-	TRBJ2-1	-	CASSPARESVERFF	TGTGCTAGCAGCCCAGCCCGGGAGTCAGTTGAGCGGTTCTTC
TRBV20-1	TRBD2	TRBJ2-7	-	CNARSGEGVYEQYF	TGCAATGCTAGAAGCGGGGAAGGGGTCTACGAGCAGTACTTC
TRBV19	-	TRBJ2-1	-	CASSSFTTASSYNEQFF	TGTGCCAGTAGTTCATTTACCACAGCTAGCTCCTACAATGAGCAGTTCTTC
TRBV11-3	-	TRBJ1-2	many	CASSPFAGIDSFDGYTF	TGTGCCAGCAGCCCCTTCGCAGGGATCGATAGTTTTGATGGCTACACCTTC
TRBV7-2	-	TRBJ2-1	few	CASSLAGYEQFF	TGTGCCAGCAGCTTAGCCGGCTATGAGCAGTTCTTC
TRBV2	-	TRBJ2-7	many	CASSEVNYEQYF	TGTGCCAGCAGTGAGGTAAACTACGAGCAGTACTTC
TRBV29-1	TRBD2	TRBJ2-1	-	CSASGTSGGEQFF	TGCAGCGCCTCCGGGACTAGCGGCGGTGAGCAGTTCTTC
TRBV20-1	TRBD2	TRBJ2-7	-	CSASQQGTSGRAFNEQYF	TGCAGTGCTAGCCAACAAGGGACTAGCGGGAGGGCCTTTAACGAGCAGTACTTC